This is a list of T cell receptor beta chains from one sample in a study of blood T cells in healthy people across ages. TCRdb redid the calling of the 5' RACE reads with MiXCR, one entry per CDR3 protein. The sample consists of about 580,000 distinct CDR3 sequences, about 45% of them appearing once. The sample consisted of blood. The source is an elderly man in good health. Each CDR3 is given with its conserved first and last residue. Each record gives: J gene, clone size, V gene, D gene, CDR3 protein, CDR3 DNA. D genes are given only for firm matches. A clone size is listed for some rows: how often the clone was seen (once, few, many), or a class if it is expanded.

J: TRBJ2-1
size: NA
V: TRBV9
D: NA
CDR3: CASSVDSRSYNEQFF
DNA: TGTGCCAGCAGCGTAGATAGCCGCTCCTACAATGAGCAGTTCTTC

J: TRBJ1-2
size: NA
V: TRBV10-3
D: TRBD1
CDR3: CAALNDRGNYGYTF
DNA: TGTGCCGCACTTAATGACAGGGGGAACTATGGCTACACCTTC

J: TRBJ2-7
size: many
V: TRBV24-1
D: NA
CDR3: CATSDLPRLGEQYF
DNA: TGTGCCACCAGTGATTTACCGCGTCTCGGCGAGCAGTACTTC

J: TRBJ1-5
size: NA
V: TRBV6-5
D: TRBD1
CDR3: CASSSPHRQGAPNQPQHF
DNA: TGTGCCAGCAGTTCACCCCATCGACAGGGGGCTCCGAATCAGCCCCAGCATTTT

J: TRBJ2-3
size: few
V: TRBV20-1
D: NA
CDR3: CSARSGEGTPTQYF
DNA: TGCAGTGCCAGATCCGGTGAGGGGACGCCGACGCAGTATTTT

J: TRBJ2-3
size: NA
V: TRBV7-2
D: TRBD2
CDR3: CASSIVAGPSTDTQYF
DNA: TGTGCCAGCAGCATTGTAGCGGGGCCTAGCACAGATACGCAGTATTTT

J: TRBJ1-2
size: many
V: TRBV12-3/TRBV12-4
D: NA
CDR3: CASSLGYGYTF
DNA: TGTGCCAGCAGTTTAGGTTATGGCTACACCTTC

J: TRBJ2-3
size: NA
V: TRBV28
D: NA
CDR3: CASSLRTIGATDTQYF
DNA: TGTGCCAGCAGTCTGAGGACAATTGGGGCCACAGATACGCAGTATTTT

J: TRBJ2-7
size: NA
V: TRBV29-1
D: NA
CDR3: CSANDGLGGEQYF
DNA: TGCAGCGCCAACGACGGCCTAGGGGGCGAGCAGTACTTC

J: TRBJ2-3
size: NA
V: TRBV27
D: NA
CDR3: CASTDWGADTQYF
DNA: TGTGCCAGCACGGACTGGGGGGCAGATACGCAGTATTTT

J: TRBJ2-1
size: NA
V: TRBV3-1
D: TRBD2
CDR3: CASSPVLAGGQEQFF
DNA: TGTGCCAGCAGCCCGGTTCTAGCGGGGGGCCAGGAGCAGTTCTTC

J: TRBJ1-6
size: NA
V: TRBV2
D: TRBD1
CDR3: CASRETGGNSPLHF
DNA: TGTGCCAGCAGGGAGACAGGGGGAAATTCACCCCTCCACTTT

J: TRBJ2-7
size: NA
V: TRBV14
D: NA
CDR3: CASSQDRRQGSYNEQYF
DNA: TGTGCCAGCAGCCAAGATCGGCGACAAGGCTCCTACAATGAGCAGTACTTC

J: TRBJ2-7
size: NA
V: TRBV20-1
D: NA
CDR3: CSASHQLSYEQYF
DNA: TGCAGTGCTAGTCACCAGCTCTCCTACGAGCAGTACTTC

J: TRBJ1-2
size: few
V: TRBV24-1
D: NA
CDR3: CATSSRPDYGYTF
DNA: TGTGCCACCAGTTCTAGGCCGGACTATGGCTACACCTTC

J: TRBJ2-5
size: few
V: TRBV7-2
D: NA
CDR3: CASSWALLAYQETQYF
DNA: TGTGCCAGCAGCTGGGCCCTTCTAGCGTACCAAGAGACCCAGTACTTC

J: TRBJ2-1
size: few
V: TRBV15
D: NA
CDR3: CATSRDPGAYNEQFF
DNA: TGTGCCACCAGCAGAGACCCCGGGGCATACAATGAGCAGTTCTTC

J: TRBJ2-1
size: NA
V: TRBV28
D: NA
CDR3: CASRSGFDEQFF
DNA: TGTGCCAGCAGGTCAGGGTTCGATGAGCAGTTCTTC

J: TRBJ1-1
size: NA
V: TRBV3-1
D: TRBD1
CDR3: CASSPWDRVGDTEAFF
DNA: TGTGCCAGCAGCCCTTGGGACAGGGTAGGAGACACTGAAGCTTTCTTT

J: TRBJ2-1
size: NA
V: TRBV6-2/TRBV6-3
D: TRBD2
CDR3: CAIRPGRTSGNNEQFF
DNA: TGTGCCATCCGCCCGGGGAGGACTAGCGGGAACAATGAGCAGTTCTTC

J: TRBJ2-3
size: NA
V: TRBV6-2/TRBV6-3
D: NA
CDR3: CASSYRSDTQYF
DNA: TGTGCCAGCAGTTACCGGTCAGATACGCAGTATTTT

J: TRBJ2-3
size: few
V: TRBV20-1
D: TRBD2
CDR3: CSARGVSGVTDTQYF
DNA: TGCAGTGCTAGAGGAGTTAGCGGGGTGACAGATACGCAGTATTTT

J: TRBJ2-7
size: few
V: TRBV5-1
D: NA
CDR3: CASSLDTNSYEQYF
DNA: TGCGCCAGCAGCTTGGACACCAACTCCTACGAGCAGTACTTC

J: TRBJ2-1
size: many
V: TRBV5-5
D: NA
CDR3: CASSLGRAYNEQFF
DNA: TGTGCCAGCAGCTTAGGGCGGGCCTACAATGAGCAGTTCTTC

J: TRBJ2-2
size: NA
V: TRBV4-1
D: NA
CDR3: CASSRDRDGFPGELFF
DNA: TGCGCCAGCAGCCGCGACCGGGACGGCTTTCCCGGGGAGCTGTTTTTT

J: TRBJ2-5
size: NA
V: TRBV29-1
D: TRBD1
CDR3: CSTLGQGGETQYF
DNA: TGCAGCACCCTCGGACAGGGGGGGGAGACCCAGTACTTC

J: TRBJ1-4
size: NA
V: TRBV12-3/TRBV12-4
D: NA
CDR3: CASSLARGSGYEKLFF
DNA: TGTGCCAGCAGTTTAGCCAGGGGAAGTGGATATGAAAAACTGTTTTTT

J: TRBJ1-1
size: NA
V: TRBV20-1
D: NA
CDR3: CSARSGGGKNAEAFF
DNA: TGCAGTGCCCGGTCTGGGGGCGGGAAGAACGCTGAAGCTTTCTTT

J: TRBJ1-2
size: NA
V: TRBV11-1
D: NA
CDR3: CASSQPLGEGYTF
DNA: TGTGCCAGCAGTCAACCTTTGGGTGAGGGCTACACCTTC

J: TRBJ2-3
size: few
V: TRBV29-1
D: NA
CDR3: CSVERSRGGGTDTQYF
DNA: TGCAGCGTAGAGAGGTCCAGGGGTGGTGGCACAGATACGCAGTATTTT

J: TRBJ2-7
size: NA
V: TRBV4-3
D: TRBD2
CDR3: CASSRTGTSGDYEQYF
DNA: TGCGCCAGCAGCCGAACCGGGACTAGCGGGGACTACGAGCAGTACTTC

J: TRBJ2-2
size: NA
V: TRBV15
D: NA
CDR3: CATSRDRARTGELFF
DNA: TGTGCCACCAGCAGAGATCGGGCCCGGACCGGGGAGCTGTTTTTT

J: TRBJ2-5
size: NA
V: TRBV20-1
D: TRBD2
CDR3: CSSTSGGSETQYF
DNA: TGCAGCTCGACTAGCGGGGGGTCAGAGACCCAGTACTTC

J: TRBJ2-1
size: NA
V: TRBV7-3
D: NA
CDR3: CASSFARGNEQFF
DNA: TGTGCCAGCAGCTTTGCCAGGGGCAATGAGCAGTTCTTC

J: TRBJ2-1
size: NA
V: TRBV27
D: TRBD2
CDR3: CASSPGLAGVLNNEQFF
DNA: TGTGCCAGCAGTCCCGGACTAGCGGGAGTACTAAACAATGAGCAGTTCTTC

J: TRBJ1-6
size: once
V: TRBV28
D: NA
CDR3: CASSAHRGNSPLHF
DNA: TGTGCCAGCAGTGCTCATAGGGGAAACTCACCCCTCCACTTT

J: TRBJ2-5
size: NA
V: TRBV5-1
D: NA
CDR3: CASSLRDWGFQETQYF
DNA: TGCGCCAGCAGCCTACGGGACTGGGGATTCCAAGAGACCCAGTACTTC

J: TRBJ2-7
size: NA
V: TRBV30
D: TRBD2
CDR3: CAWRNLRTSGGYEQYF
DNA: TGTGCCTGGAGGAATCTCCGGACTAGCGGGGGCTACGAGCAGTACTTC

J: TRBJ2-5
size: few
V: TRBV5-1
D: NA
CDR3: CASSLIPQETQYF
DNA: TGCGCCAGCAGCTTGATCCCACAAGAGACCCAGTACTTC

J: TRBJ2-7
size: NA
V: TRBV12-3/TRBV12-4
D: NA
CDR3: CASSSHGGRPYNEQYF
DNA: TGTGCCAGCAGTTCCCACGGGGGCAGGCCGTACAATGAGCAGTACTTC

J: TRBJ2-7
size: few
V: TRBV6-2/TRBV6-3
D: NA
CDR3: CASSYLDGAYEQYF
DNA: TGTGCCAGCAGTTACTTGGACGGGGCCTACGAGCAGTACTTC